The clone carrying this T cell receptor (beta chain) showed up just a few times. No antigen is known for it. CDR1 WNHNN and CDR2 SYGVQD come from the germline V gene (reference sequence). CDR3 length: 15 amino acids. V lost 5 bases, J lost 3 bases, and 10 bases stayed unmatched. Addition of a universal primer site occurred through template switching, and cDNA carried unique molecular identifiers. TCRdb reanalysed the 5' RACE reads using MiXCR and keeps one entry per CDR3 protein. The sample shows about 520,000 distinct CDR3 sequences, approximately 22% of them seen only once. This sample is part of a study of identical twins. The study's findings and limits: Cord blood beta clonotypes that were abundant carried fewer insertions, and memory repertoires showed no such trend. For zero-insertion analyses, partial confounding could come from invariant MAIT and iNKT cells.

These data are also associated with another study on T cells expressing NK-cell markers. That source reports: HCMV seropositivity characterized seven of the eight sequenced donors, and seronegativity one.

Sequencing used CD4+ T cells sorted from blood. The chain recombines TRBV10-1 with TRBJ2-7; 7 bases map to TRBD1. This TCR came from a woman aged 18-35 years in good health. CDR3 region: CASSSIDRDSYEQYF. CDR3 DNA: TGCGCCAGCAGTTCTATCGACCGGGACAGCTACGAGCAGTACTTC.